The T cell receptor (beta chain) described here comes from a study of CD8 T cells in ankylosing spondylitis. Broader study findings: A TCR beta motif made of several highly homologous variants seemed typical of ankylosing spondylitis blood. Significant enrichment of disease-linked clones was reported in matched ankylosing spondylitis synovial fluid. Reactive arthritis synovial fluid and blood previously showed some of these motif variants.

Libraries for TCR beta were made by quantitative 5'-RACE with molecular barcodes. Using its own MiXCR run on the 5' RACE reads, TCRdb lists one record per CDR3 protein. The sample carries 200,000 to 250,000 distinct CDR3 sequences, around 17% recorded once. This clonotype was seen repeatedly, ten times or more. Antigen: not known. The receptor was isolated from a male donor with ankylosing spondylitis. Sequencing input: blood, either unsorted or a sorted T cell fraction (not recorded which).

The CDR3 DNA follows: TGCGCCAGCAGCCAAGATATCGCTAGCGGCACAGATACGCAGTATTTT. Its protein product is CASSQDIASGTDTQYF. The chain uses TRBV4-3 and TRBJ2-3, with D tentatively TRBD2 (6 bases). Per germline, CDR1 LGHNA and CDR2 YSLEER. Trimming pared 0 bases from V and 1 base from J, leaving 11 bases between. This CDR3 has 16 amino acids.